The 23 T cell receptor beta chains given below trace back to one sample, sequenced in a study of OX40 agonist ivuxolimab in advanced cancers. Receptor libraries were prepared by the immunoSEQ multiplex PCR assay. TCRdb limited this immuneACCESS table to in-frame rearrangements with V and J called. A share of clones is missing; checked studies link under half to unresolved V genes, and the rest is unexplained. The sample records around 64,000 clones, about four fifths of which are singletons. The top ten clonotypes cover about 8% of the sample. The specimen was CD4+ or CD8+ T cells sorted from blood, collected in a trial of the OX40 agonist ivuxolimab. All receptors come from an adult with an advanced solid tumor such as melanoma, head and neck, liver or kidney cancer.

This chain uses TRBV10-3 with TRBJ2-5; TRBD2 might be the D (5 bases). The J call is in doubt because the DNA end fits TRBJ2-7 better. Germline V CDR1 and CDR2: ENHRY, SYGVKD. The CDR3 length is 15 residues. The chain's CDR3 is CAISESGSGSYEQYF. The DNA for the CDR3 is TGTGCCATCAGTGAGTCGGGGAGCGGTTCCTACGAGCAGTACTTC.

The chain combines TRBV28 with TRBJ1-3; 7 nucleotides match TRBD1. CDR1 is MDHEN and CDR2 is SYDVKM in the germline V gene. J was trimmed by 3 bases and V by 6 bases; bases with no gene match: 8. The CDR3 runs 15 residues. CDR3 nucleotides: TGTGCCAGCAGGGTACACAGGGGATATGGAAACACCATATATTTT. It specifies CASRVHRGYGNTIYF. The variable domain in full, completed from reference TRBV28 and TRBJ1-3, reads DVKVTQSSRYLVKRTGEKVFLECVQDMDHENMFWYRQDPGLGLRLIYFSYDVKMKEKGDIPEGYSVSREKKERFSLILESASTNQTSMYLCASRVHRGYGNTIYFGEGSWLTVV.

The chain couples TRBV2 to TRBJ1-1, with D unresolved. The V gene lost 6 bases and the J gene lost 1 base, with 6 bases spanning the gap. The germline gives CDR1 SNHLY, CDR2 FYNNEI. CDR3 length: 12 residues. CDR3 amino acids: CASSQTNTEAFF. The DNA for the CDR3 is TGTGCCAGCAGCCAGACGAACACTGAAGCTTTCTTT.

V usage is TRBV11-2 and J usage is TRBJ1-1; TRBD1 might be the D (5 bases). V lost 0 bases, J lost 6 bases, and 14 bases lay in between. Per the germline V gene, CDR1 is SGHAT and CDR2 is FQNNGV. The CDR3 is made up of 15 amino acids. The CDR3 sequence is CASSLDVWGTAEAFF. The CDR3 coding sequence is TGTGCCAGCAGCTTAGATGTCTGGGGGACCGCTGAAGCTTTCTTT.

V and J are TRBV7-6 and TRBJ2-7; perhaps D is TRBD1 or TRBD2 (5 bases each). The germline gives CDR1 SGHVS, CDR2 FNYEAQ. V shed 1 base and J shed 0 bases, with 10 bases lying between them. The CDR3 runs to 15 residues. CDR3 protein: CASSLGAGTSYEQYF. CDR3 nucleotide sequence: TGTGCCAGCAGCTTAGGTGCCGGGACCTCCTACGAGCAGTACTTC.

This chain joins TRBV10-3 and TRBJ2-5, with TRBD1 matching 11 bases. J lost 6 bases, V lost 6 bases, and 9 bases had no gene match. CDR3 size: 15 residues. Looked up from germline, CDR1 is ENHRY and CDR2 is SYGVKD. In nucleotides, the CDR3 is TGTGCCATCAGCCCTCCAGGGACAGGGGGGAAGACCCAGTACTTC. It yields the protein CAISPPGTGGKTQYF.

In its sample, this clone was seen once. The chain has TRBV6-6 and TRBJ2-7; 8 bases line up with TRBD1. This CDR3 contains 14 residues. V lost 5 bases, J lost 3 bases, and 6 bases stayed unmatched. Germline V CDR1 and CDR2: MNHNY, SVGAGI (reference sequence). CDR3 in DNA: TGTGCCAGCAGTAAATGGGACAGGCTCTACGAGCAGTACTTC. Translated: CASSKWDRLYEQYF.

The rearrangement links TRBV7-9 to TRBJ2-3; no firm D call. Germline values: CDR1 SEHNR, CDR2 FQNEAQ (reference sequence). The CDR3 consists of 14 residues. V lost 3 bases, J lost 0 bases, and 7 bases lay in between. The CDR3 nucleotides are TGTGCCAGCAGCTTGGACGGCAGCACAGATACGCAGTATTTT. Its translation: CASSLDGSTDTQYF.

The CDR3 region is CSVWEAGELFF. The CDR3 DNA is TGCAGCGTATGGGAAGCCGGGGAGCTGTTTTTT. V gene TRBV29-1 combines with J gene TRBJ2-2; D unresolved. Trimming took off 6 bases at V and 6 bases at J, with 8 bases between the two ends. The CDR3 is 11 amino acids. CDR1 is SQVTM, CDR2 ANQGSEA, per germline.

This chain joins TRBV6-5 and TRBJ2-7, with D maybe TRBD1 (5 bases). Germline assignment: CDR1 MNHEY and CDR2 SVGAGI. The CDR3 is 14 residues long. The ends were cut back, 6 bases at V and 0 bases at J, with 12 bases in the middle. CDR3 protein: CASRKGHPSYEQYF. For the CDR3, the DNA is TGTGCCAGCAGGAAAGGACACCCCTCCTACGAGCAGTACTTC.

In DNA form, the CDR3 reads TGCGCCAGCAGCTTGGAGACAGGGGAAGAGACCCAGTACTTC. This gives the protein CASSLETGEETQYF. V and J are TRBV5-1 and TRBJ2-5, with TRBD1 matching over 8 bases. The CDR3 is 14 amino acids. The junction had 1 base not matched to a gene; V was cut back by 0 bases and J by 3 bases. Germline assignment: CDR1 SGHRS and CDR2 YFSETQ. Together with reference TRBV5-1 and TRBJ2-5, the CDR3 gives the full variable domain: KAGVTQTPRYLIKTRGQQVTLSCSPISGHRSVSWYQQTPGQGLQFLFEYFSETQRNKGNFPGRFSGRQFSNSRSEMNVSTLELGDSALYLCASSLETGEETQYFGPGTRLLVL.

This chain uses TRBV18 with TRBJ1-1; D is uncertain. Germline V gives CDR1 KGHSH, CDR2 LQKENI. The CDR3 consists of 14 residues. Trimming cost V 4 bases and J 4 bases, with 13 bases left between them. In nucleotides, the CDR3 is TGTGCCAGCTCACTTTCCTCACGGGGCACTGAAGCTTTCTTT. It encodes CASSLSSRGTEAFF.

The V gene is TRBV28, the J gene TRBJ1-3, with D possibly being TRBD1 (5 bases). CDR1 and CDR2 from the germline V gene are MDHEN and SYDVKM. The CDR3 runs to 13 residues. V lost 5 bases and J 3 bases, leaving 8 bases between the germline ends. DNA for the CDR3: TGTGCCAGCAGTGGGGCCTTTGGAAACACCATATATTTT. It translates to CASSGAFGNTIYF.

This clone occurred a few times. One end of the junction is discordant with germline, which a read error may explain. The chain employs TRBV7-7 and TRBJ1-1; 9 nucleotides agree with TRBD1. CDR3 length: 11 residues. CDR1 SSHAT and CDR2 FNYEAQ come from the germline V gene (reference sequence). The CDR3: CASSLGQGAFF. Written as DNA, the CDR3 is TGTGCTAGCAGCTTGGGACAGGGTGCTTTCTTT.

A few counts support this clone. J is TRBJ2-3 and V is TRBV10-3, with 16 bases lining up with TRBD2. Germline trimming cut 8 bases from V and 6 bases from J; bases unmatched to any gene: 8. The CDR3 is made up of 16 amino acids. In germline, CDR1 is ENHRY, CDR2 SYGVKD. DNA of the CDR3: TGTGCCATCCGATCGGGACTAGCGGGAGGGCCCGATACGCAGTATTTT. Residues: CAIRSGLAGGPDTQYF.

The gene calls are TRBV7-2 and TRBJ1-1; D is ambiguous. V gave up 5 bases and J gave up 0 bases, with 10 bases separating them. This CDR3 is 14 amino acids long. The V gene's germline CDR1 is SGHTA and CDR2 FQGNSA. The CDR3 coding sequence is TGTGCCAGCAGCGGTCAGGCTCTGAACACTGAAGCTTTCTTT. Encoded protein: CASSGQALNTEAFF. Full variable domain (rest looked up from reference TRBV7-2 and TRBJ1-1): GAGVSQSPSNKVTEKGKDVELRCDPISGHTALYWYRQSLGQGLEFLIYFQGNSAPDKSGLPSDRFSAERTGGSVSTLTIQRTQQEDSAVYLCASSGQALNTEAFFGQGTRLTVV.

The chain employs TRBV30 and TRBJ1-1; TRBD1 matches at 7 bases. CDR1 is GTSNPN and CDR2 is SVGIG in the germline V gene (reference sequence). J lost 2 bases, V lost 4 bases, and 4 bases had no gene match. The CDR3 consists of 13 residues. CDR3 sequence (DNA): TGTGCCTGGAACAGGGGCCCAAACACTGAAGCTTTCTTT. Its protein is CAWNRGPNTEAFF.

The rearrangement joins TRBV18 to TRBJ1-4; TRBD1 matches at 7 bases. The CDR3 contains 16 residues. V gave up 1 base and J gave up 5 bases; unmatched junction bases: 7. CDR1 is KGHSH, CDR2 LQKENI, per germline. The CDR3 DNA reads as TGTGCCAGCTCACCACTCTCCGGGACAGAGAATGAAAAACTGTTTTTT. Its translation is CASSPLSGTENEKLFF.

This clone has just one count. The V gene is TRBV27, the J gene TRBJ2-1, with a weak D call TRBD1 (5 bases). The germline CDR1 and CDR2 sequences are MNHEY and SMNVEV (reference sequence). V gave up 4 bases and J gave up 6 bases, with 13 bases separating them. CDR3 length: 14 residues. The CDR3 spells CASSSRAQGNEQFF. The CDR3, as DNA: TGTGCCAGCAGTTCCCGTGCTCAGGGCAATGAGCAGTTCTTC.

The V call is TRBV6-5, the J call TRBJ1-2, with TRBD1 matching over 11 bases. The V gene's germline CDR1 is MNHEY and CDR2 SVGAGI. The CDR3 totals 15 residues. The V gene end was trimmed by 7 bases and the J gene end by 5 bases; junction bases not matched to a gene: 9. CDR3 protein: CASIGQGAAPYGYTF. The DNA for the CDR3 is TGTGCCAGCATCGGACAGGGGGCCGCCCCGTATGGCTACACCTTC.

This sequence joins TRBV5-1 and TRBJ1-1, with D possibly matching TRBD1 (5 bases). Germline-derived CDR1 and CDR2 are SGHRS and YFSETQ. The CDR3 runs to 16 residues. With 4 bases removed from V and 3 bases from J, the gap between germline ends came to 19 bases. The CDR3 here is CASSPWGFEGDTEAFF. CDR3 nucleotide sequence: TGCGCCAGCAGCCCCTGGGGGTTTGAAGGGGACACTGAAGCTTTCTTT.

The chain joins TRBV4-1 to TRBJ2-3; tentatively, D is TRBD1 or TRBD2 (7 bases each). V was shortened by 3 bases and J by 5 bases, with 18 bases between the two germline ends. Germline CDR1 and CDR2: MGHRA and YSYEKL. CDR3 length: 16 residues. The CDR3 region is CASSQEGGGQGDTQYF. The CDR3 DNA follows: TGCGCCAGCAGCCAGGAGGGAGGGGGCCAGGGAGATACGCAGTATTTT.

The chain has TRBV9 and TRBJ2-3; D is perhaps TRBD1 or TRBD2 (5 bases each). Trimming took 4 bases from V and 6 from J, leaving 18 bases between them. CDR1 is SGDLS, CDR2 YYNGEE, per germline. The CDR3 consists of 15 residues. The CDR3 is CASSQGTHPGDTQYF. Written as DNA, the CDR3 is TGTGCCAGCAGCCAAGGGACGCACCCCGGGGATACGCAGTATTTT. Full variable domain (missing parts from reference TRBV9 and TRBJ2-3): DSGVTQTPKHLITATGQRVTLRCSPRSGDLSVYWYQQSLDQGLQFLIQYYNGEERAKGNILERFSAQQFPDLHSELNLSSLELGDSALYFCASSQGTHPGDTQYFGPGTRLTVL.